Presented here are 22 T cell receptor beta chains from one specimen sequenced in a study of blood T cell repertoires in COVID-19. The table came from immunoSEQ multiplex PCR; TCRdb's copy has only in-frame clones and leaves some out. The repertoire holds more than 150,000 clones, with 87% as singletons. Sequencing used peripheral blood. These receptors were collected from a man aged 35-49 years with active or convalescent COVID-19.

Ten or more counts support this clone. The gene calls are TRBV6-5 and TRBJ1-2, with 10 nucleotides matching TRBD1. Germline-derived CDR1 and CDR2 are MNHEY and SVGAGI. This CDR3 has 15 amino acids. J gave up 2 bases and V 5 bases, and 5 bases lay outside the gene matches. The CDR3 region is CASSPAGQGNYGYTF. The CDR3 DNA follows: TGTGCCAGCAGTCCCGCGGGACAGGGGAACTATGGCTACACCTTC.

This chain uses TRBV27 with TRBJ1-1; TRBD1 might be the D (5 bases). Germline values: CDR1 MNHEY, CDR2 SMNVEV (reference sequence). CDR3 length: 13 amino acids. V was trimmed by 5 bases and J by 3 bases, leaving 10 bases between them. The chain's CDR3 is CASSTGLYTEAFF. The CDR3 DNA reads as TGTGCCAGCAGTACGGGACTCTACACTGAAGCTTTCTTT.

This chain connects TRBV19 to TRBJ1-2; maybe TRBD1 (6 bases). CDR3 length equals 15 residues. The V gene's germline CDR1 is LNHDA and CDR2 SQIVND (reference sequence). The germline V and J ends were trimmed by 4 bases and 4 bases, with 16 bases remaining between them. The chain's CDR3 is CASSTDSVAFYGYTF. Here the CDR3 DNA reads TGTGCCAGTAGTACGGACAGCGTAGCCTTCTATGGCTACACCTTC.

The genes are TRBV19 and TRBJ1-2, with D perhaps matching TRBD1 (5 bases). Germline V gene lookup returns CDR1 LNHDA and CDR2 SQIVND (reference sequence). The germline V and J ends were trimmed by 5 bases and 0 bases, with 13 bases remaining between them. CDR3 length: 15 amino acids. As DNA, the CDR3 is TGTGCCAGTAGTCCTCGGACACAGACTAACTATGGCTACACCTTC. Protein: CASSPRTQTNYGYTF.

CDR3 coding DNA: TGTGCCTTCAAGGGGTTGGGGTTAGAGACCCAGTACTTC. This translates into CAFKGLGLETQYF. The V call is TRBV21-1, the J call TRBJ2-5; TRBD1 is the table's D call and was not checked against the DNA. TRBV21-1 is annotated as a pseudogene. The CDR3 runs to 13 residues.

The chain couples TRBV6-2 or TRBV6-3 to TRBJ2-7; D may be TRBD2 (6 bases). Trimming removed 2 bases at V and 2 bases at J, with 10 bases between. Looked up from germline, CDR1 is MNHEY and CDR2 is SVGEGT. The length of the CDR3 is 14 residues. The CDR3 region has the DNA TGTGCCAGCAGTTACCAAACGGGGGCCTACGAGCAGTACTTC. Translating it yields CASSYQTGAYEQYF.

V and J are TRBV5-6 and TRBJ1-5, with 7 bases fitting TRBD1. The ends lost 4 bases at V and 9 bases at J; junction bases unmatched: 7. This CDR3 comprises 13 residues. CDR1 SGHDT and CDR2 YYEEEE come from the germline V gene. In DNA, the CDR3 is TGTGCCAGCAGCCCGGACAGGTCTGGGCCCCAGCATTTT. Protein: CASSPDRSGPQHF. The full variable domain, rest sourced from reference TRBV5-6 and TRBJ1-5, is DAGVTQSPTHLIKTRGQQVTLRCSPKSGHDTVSWYQQALGQGPQFIFQYYEEEERQRGNFPDRFSGHQFPNYSSELNVNALLLGDSALYLCASSPDRSGPQHFGDGTRLSIL.

A note on this clone: The limits of the CDR3 on the DNA are not certain, so only TCRdb's listed CDR3 is given. The CDR3 protein is CATQGTGYMCPPNEQFF. This chain connects TRBV21-1 to TRBJ2-1; the table's TRBD1 call for D was not verified on the DNA. TRBV21-1 is a known pseudogene. The CDR3 is 17 amino acids long, termini counted.

CDR3 nucleotides: TGTGCCAGCAGCTTCGGGAGGGGGGACTCACCCCTCCACTTT. Its protein product is CASSFGRGDSPLHF. The genes are TRBV7-9 and TRBJ1-6, with D possibly matching TRBD1 (6 bases). Trimming shortened V by 3 bases and J by 10 bases, and 13 bases separated the two germline ends. Germline CDR1 reads SEHNR; CDR2 reads FQNEAQ (reference sequence). CDR3 size: 14 residues.

This rearrangement joins TRBV6-6 to TRBJ1-2; D is perhaps TRBD1 (6 bases). Trimming left V 6 bases short and J 4 bases short, with 15 bases between. CDR1 is MNHNY, CDR2 SVGAGI, per germline (reference sequence). The CDR3 spans 14 residues. The CDR3 loop is CASSDLGDTYGYTF. The CDR3 coding sequence is TGTGCCAGCAGCGATTTGGGGGACACCTATGGCTACACCTTC.

The chain combines TRBV4-3 with TRBJ2-2; TRBD2 matches 8 bases. The CDR3 totals 17 residues. Losses at the gene ends were 0 bases for V and 6 bases for J; bases not matched to a gene: 9. Germline V gives CDR1 LGHNA, CDR2 YSLEER. Here the CDR3 DNA reads TGCGCCAGCAGCCAAGATCTGGCGGGGGGAGATCCCGGGGAGCTGTTTTTT. Translated, it gives CASSQDLAGGDPGELFF.

This clone has ten or more counts. This rearrangement joins TRBV30 to TRBJ2-2, with a tentative D call TRBD2 (5 bases). Trimming took off 1 base at V and 1 base at J, with 28 bases between the two ends. The CDR3 is 21 amino acids. Germline V gives CDR1 GTSNPN, CDR2 SVGIG (reference sequence). CDR3 DNA sequence: TGTGCCTGGAGTGGGCTTATCAGGAGGTCAATTCTGATAGAGAACACCGGGGAGCTGTTTTTT. Translated: CAWSGLIRRSILIENTGELFF.

V is TRBV4-2 and J is TRBJ1-2; no clear D gene. Trimming pared 0 bases from V and 2 bases from J, leaving 10 bases between. CDR1 LGHNA and CDR2 YNFKEQ come from the germline V gene. The length of the CDR3 is 15 residues. The CDR3 reads CASSQDKEENYGYTF. As DNA, the CDR3 is TGTGCCAGCAGCCAAGATAAAGAGGAGAACTATGGCTACACCTTC.

Concerning this clone itself: Distinct nucleotide sequences in the sample also encode this CDR3. The rearrangement uses TRBV3-1 (or the pseudogene TRBV3-2) and TRBJ1-5; TRBD1 agrees at 8 bases. Unmatched junction bases numbered 1, after V lost 1 base and J lost 2 bases. CDR1 and CDR2 (germline): LGHDT, YNNKEL (reference sequence). This CDR3 comprises 15 residues. Here the CDR3 DNA reads TGTGCCAGCAGCCAAGCGGGACAGGGCAATCAGCCCCAGCATTTT. It codes for CASSQAGQGNQPQHF.

The chain links TRBV4-3 to TRBJ1-1, with TRBD1 as a possible D gene (6 bases). Germline assignment: CDR1 LGHNA and CDR2 YSLEER. Trimming left V 0 bases short and J 1 base short, with 12 bases between. This CDR3 has 16 amino acids. CDR3 sequence: CASSQDGRGQNTEAFF. The CDR3 coding sequence is TGCGCCAGCAGCCAAGATGGCAGGGGCCAGAACACTGAAGCTTTCTTT.

V is TRBV12-3 or TRBV12-4 and J is TRBJ1-1; D possibly corresponds to TRBD1 (5 bases). Trimming left V 7 bases short and J 1 base short, with 10 bases between. The CDR3 has 13 amino acids. CDR3 protein: CASTLDTNTEAFF. In nucleotides, the CDR3 is TGTGCCAGCACTCTGGACACGAACACTGAAGCTTTCTTT.

The rearrangement joins TRBV28 to TRBJ1-3, with 9 nucleotides matching TRBD1. Germline lookup yields CDR1 MDHEN and CDR2 SYDVKM. J lost 0 bases, V lost 6 bases, and 6 bases had no gene match. This CDR3 has 16 residues. The CDR3 sequence is CASSPGQGNSGNTIYF. CDR3 DNA sequence: TGTGCCAGCAGCCCGGGACAGGGCAACTCTGGAAACACCATATATTTT.

The chain's CDR3 is CASSSNRRNNEQFF. Here the CDR3 DNA reads TGTGCCAGCAGTTCCAACAGAAGGAACAATGAGCAGTTCTTC. V gene TRBV6-5 combines with J gene TRBJ2-1; D uncertain. V lost 4 bases and J 5 bases, leaving 12 bases between the germline ends. The CDR3 totals 14 residues. The germline V gene encodes CDR1 MNHEY and CDR2 SVGAGI.

This chain uses TRBV30 with TRBJ1-3; D ambiguous. The germline V and J ends were trimmed by 4 bases and 4 bases, with 11 bases remaining between them. Looked up from germline, CDR1 is GTSNPN and CDR2 is SVGIG (reference sequence). CDR3 length: 13 amino acids. The DNA of the CDR3 is TGTGCCTGGATCCCAGGTCTCGGAAACACCATATATTTT. Residues: CAWIPGLGNTIYF.

This clone is a singleton in its sample. J is TRBJ1-3 and V is TRBV5-1, with D hard to call. V was pared by 4 bases and J by 0 bases, with 5 bases between. This CDR3 has 13 amino acids. Germline assignment: CDR1 SGHRS and CDR2 YFSETQ. The CDR3 nucleotides read TGCGCCAGCAGCGAGGTCTCTGGAAACACCATATATTTT. Protein: CASSEVSGNTIYF. Variable domain in full (rest from reference TRBV5-1 and TRBJ1-3): KAGVTQTPRYLIKTRGQQVTLSCSPISGHRSVSWYQQTPGQGLQFLFEYFSETQRNKGNFPGRFSGRQFSNSRSEMNVSTLELGDSALYLCASSEVSGNTIYFGEGSWLTVV.

Regarding this clone: The sample carries other DNA sequences with the same CDR3. V and J are TRBV9 and TRBJ2-7; 10 positions match TRBD1. J gave up 2 bases and V 5 bases, and 7 bases lay outside the gene matches. Germline loops: CDR1 SGDLS, CDR2 YYNGEE. CDR3 length equals 15 residues. The CDR3 bases are TGTGCCAGCAGTGTGGGACAGGGGATCGCCTACGAGCAGTACTTC. Translation: CASSVGQGIAYEQYF. Looking up the rest from reference TRBV9 and TRBJ2-7 gives the full variable domain: DSGVTQTPKHLITATGQRVTLRCSPRSGDLSVYWYQQSLDQGLQFLIQYYNGEERAKGNILERFSAQQFPDLHSELNLSSLELGDSALYFCASSVGQGIAYEQYFGPGTRLTVT.

In DNA, the CDR3 is TGTGCCAGCGCCACAGGATCTAGCACAGATACGCAGTATTTT. This translates into CASATGSSTDTQYF. The chain couples TRBV19 to TRBJ2-3; D is possibly TRBD1 (5 bases). The CDR3 covers 14 residues. The germline V and J ends were trimmed by 9 bases and 0 bases, with 13 bases remaining between them. Germline CDR1 reads LNHDA; CDR2 reads SQIVND (reference sequence).